This TCR beta chain originates from a study of cytomegalovirus exposure and HLA in healthy donors. The study, taken as a whole, reports: It has been reported that TCR beta sequences accurately predicted the HLA-A and HLA-B alleles of most subjects. By a later analysis, the bulk of CMV-associated TCR beta chains appeared HLA-restricted. Presence/absence analyses assumed roughly uniform sequencing depth across donors, which may not hold.

Comment on this clone: Antigen unknown.

PCR primers comprised 60 Vbeta and 13 Jbeta primers. The table came from immunoSEQ multiplex PCR; TCRdb's copy has only in-frame clones and leaves some out. Of tens of thousands of clones in the sample, more than 80% were seen once. V shed 1 base and J shed 5 bases, with 17 bases lying between them. The CDR3 is made up of 16 amino acids. Germline loops: CDR1 SGHDT, CDR2 YYEEEE. The sequence was collected from a woman aged 25 to 39 in good health and CMV-seronegative. What was sequenced was PBMCs. The chain joins TRBV5-6 to TRBJ2-3, with D perhaps TRBD1 (6 bases). The CDR3: CASSLIRQGFVDTQYF. CDR3 bases: TGTGCCAGCAGCTTGATACGTCAGGGGTTCGTAGATACGCAGTATTTT.